The present T cell receptor beta chain was sequenced within a study of a mutant IDH1 vaccine in newly diagnosed glioma. Study-level background: Vaccines began 4-6 weeks after radiotherapy alone, or with temozolomide cycles.

Time point indicated: week 11, during vaccination. Vaccination used 300 ug of mutant IDH1 20-mer peptide per dose, with topical imiquimod. Patients carried new grade 3 or 4 IDH1-mutant astrocytomas lacking nuclear ATRX. Sequencing used immunoSEQ multiplex PCR; TCRdb keeps in-frame clones, though not all of them. The sample consists of 50,000 or so clones, 90% to 95% of them appearing once. Whole-study results and caveats: Pseudoprogression apparently tracked independently of changes in top peripheral T cell clonotypes.

About this clone itself: Its antigen is unknown.

Germline CDR1 is MNHEY and CDR2 is SMNVEV (reference sequence). With V trimmed by 5 bases and J by 3 bases, 6 bases remained unmatched. The CDR3 covers 14 residues. This chain connects TRBV27 to TRBJ2-7; 8 positions match TRBD2. The source was PBMCs, collected from a glioma patient whose treatment included an IDH1 peptide vaccine. The TCR comes from a man aged 45-65 years with glioma. The CDR3 DNA sequence: TGTGCCAGCAGTCGAGCCGGGACTAGCTACGAGCAGTACTTC. This gives the protein CASSRAGTSYEQYF.